The clone carrying this T cell receptor (beta chain) was observed many times. The data were taken from a study of T cells in Graves' hyperthyroidism and ophthalmopathy. RNA transcripts provided the source from which TCR beta CDR3 regions were amplified. HTBI primers drove first-round RT-PCR of the TCR CDR3. TCRdb itself ran the multiplex PCR reads through MiXCR, one entry per CDR3 protein. The sample holds roughly 750,000 distinct CDR3 sequences; over 15% are singletons and the top ten take 8.4%. The TCR was taken from a young man with Graves' hyperthyroidism. Sequencing was done on a sample of blood.

CDR3 in amino acids: CSARGRGGHEQFF. CDR3 in DNA: TGCAGTGCTAGGGGGCGCGGTGGCCATGAGCAGTTCTTC. This chain joins TRBV20-1 and TRBJ2-1; weak D call: TRBD1 (5 bases). Germline V gene lookup returns CDR1 DFQATT and CDR2 SNEGSKA (reference sequence). The V gene lost 3 bases and the J gene lost 8 bases, with 14 bases spanning the gap. The CDR3 has 13 amino acids.